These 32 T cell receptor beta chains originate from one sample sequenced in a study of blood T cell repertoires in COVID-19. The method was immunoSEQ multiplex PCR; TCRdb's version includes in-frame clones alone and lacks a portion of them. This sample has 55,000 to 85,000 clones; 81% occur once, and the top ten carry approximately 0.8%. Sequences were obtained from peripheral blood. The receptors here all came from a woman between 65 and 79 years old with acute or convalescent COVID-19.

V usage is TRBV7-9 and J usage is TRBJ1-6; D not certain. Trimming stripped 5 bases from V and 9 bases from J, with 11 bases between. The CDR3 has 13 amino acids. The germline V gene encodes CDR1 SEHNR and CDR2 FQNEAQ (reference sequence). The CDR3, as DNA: TGTGCCAGCAGCCGAGGCCCTGTTTCACCCCTCCACTTT. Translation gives CASSRGPVSPLHF. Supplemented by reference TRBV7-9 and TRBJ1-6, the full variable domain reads DTGVSQNPRHKITKRGQNVTFRCDPISEHNRLYWYRQTLGQGPEFLTYFQNEAQLEKSRLLSDRFSAERPKGSFSTLEIQRTEQGDSAMYLCASSRGPVSPLHFGNGTRLTVT.

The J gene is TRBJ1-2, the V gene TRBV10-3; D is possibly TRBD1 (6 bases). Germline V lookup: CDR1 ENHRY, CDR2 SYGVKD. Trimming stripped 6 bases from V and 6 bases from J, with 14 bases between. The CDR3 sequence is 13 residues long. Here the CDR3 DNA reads TGTGCCATCAGCTCCGACAGGAGGCATGGCTACACCTTC. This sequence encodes CAISSDRRHGYTF.

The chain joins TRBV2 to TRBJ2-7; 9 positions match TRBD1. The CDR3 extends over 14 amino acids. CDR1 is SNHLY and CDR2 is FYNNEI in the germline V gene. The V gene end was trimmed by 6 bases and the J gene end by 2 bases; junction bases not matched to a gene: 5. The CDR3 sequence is CASSSGTGTYEQYF. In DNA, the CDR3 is TGTGCCAGCAGCTCCGGGACAGGGACCTACGAGCAGTACTTC.

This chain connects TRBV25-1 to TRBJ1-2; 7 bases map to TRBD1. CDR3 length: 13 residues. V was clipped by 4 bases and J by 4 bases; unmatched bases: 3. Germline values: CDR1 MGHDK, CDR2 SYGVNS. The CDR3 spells CASSAGTAYGYTF. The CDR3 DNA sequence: TGTGCCAGCAGTGCCGGGACAGCCTATGGCTACACCTTC.

The CDR3 reads CASSGLAGGGEQYF. The CDR3 DNA reads as TGTGCCAGCAGCGGACTAGCGGGAGGGGGTGAGCAGTACTTC. The chain combines TRBV9 with TRBJ2-7; 14 nucleotides match TRBD2. Germline V CDR1 and CDR2: SGDLS, YYNGEE. Trimming took 3 bases from V and 7 from J; bases not matched to a gene: 3. The CDR3 extends over 14 amino acids.

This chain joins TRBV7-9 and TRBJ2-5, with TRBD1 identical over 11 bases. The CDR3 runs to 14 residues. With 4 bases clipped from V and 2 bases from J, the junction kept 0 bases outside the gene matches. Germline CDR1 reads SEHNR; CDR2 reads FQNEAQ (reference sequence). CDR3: CASSWDRGQETQYF. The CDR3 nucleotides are TGTGCCAGCAGCTGGGACAGGGGGCAAGAGACCCAGTACTTC.

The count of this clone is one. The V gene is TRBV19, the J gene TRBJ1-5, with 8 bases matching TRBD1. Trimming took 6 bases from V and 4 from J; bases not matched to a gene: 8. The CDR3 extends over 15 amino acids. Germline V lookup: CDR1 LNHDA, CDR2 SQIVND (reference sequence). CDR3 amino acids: CASSYDGTGNQPQHF. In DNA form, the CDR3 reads TGTGCCAGTAGCTATGACGGGACAGGTAATCAGCCCCAGCATTTT.

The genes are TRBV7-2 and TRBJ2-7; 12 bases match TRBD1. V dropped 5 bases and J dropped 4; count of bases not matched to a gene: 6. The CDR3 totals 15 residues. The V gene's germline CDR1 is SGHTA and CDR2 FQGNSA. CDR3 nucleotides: TGTGCCAGCAGCATAGGGACAGGGGGCTGGTACGAGCAGTACTTC. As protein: CASSIGTGGWYEQYF.

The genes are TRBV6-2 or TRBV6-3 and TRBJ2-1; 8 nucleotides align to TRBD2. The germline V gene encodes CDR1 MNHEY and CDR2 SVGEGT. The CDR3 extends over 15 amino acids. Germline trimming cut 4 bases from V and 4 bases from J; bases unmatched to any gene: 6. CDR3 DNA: TGTGCCAGCAGTTTCGAGCGGGGGTCATACAATGAGCAGTTCTTC. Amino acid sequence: CASSFERGSYNEQFF.

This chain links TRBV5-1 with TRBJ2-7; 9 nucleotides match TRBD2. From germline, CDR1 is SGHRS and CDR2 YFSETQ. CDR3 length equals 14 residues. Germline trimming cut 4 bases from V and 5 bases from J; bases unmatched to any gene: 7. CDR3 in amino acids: CASSPGGGVHEQYF. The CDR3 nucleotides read TGCGCCAGCAGCCCCGGCGGGGGGGTCCACGAGCAGTACTTC.

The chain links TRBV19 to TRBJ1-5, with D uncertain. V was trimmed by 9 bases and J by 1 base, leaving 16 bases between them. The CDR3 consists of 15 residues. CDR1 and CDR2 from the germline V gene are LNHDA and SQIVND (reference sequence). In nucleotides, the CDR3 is TGTGCCAGCTTTGACCCGTCGGGGAGCAATCAGCCCCAGCATTTT. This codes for CASFDPSGSNQPQHF.

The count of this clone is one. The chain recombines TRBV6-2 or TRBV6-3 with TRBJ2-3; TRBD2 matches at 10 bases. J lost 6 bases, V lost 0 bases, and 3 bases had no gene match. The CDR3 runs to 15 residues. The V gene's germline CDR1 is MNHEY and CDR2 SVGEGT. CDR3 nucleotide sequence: TGTGCCAGCAGTTACTCTCTAGCGGGGGCCGATACGCAGTATTTT. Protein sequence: CASSYSLAGADTQYF.

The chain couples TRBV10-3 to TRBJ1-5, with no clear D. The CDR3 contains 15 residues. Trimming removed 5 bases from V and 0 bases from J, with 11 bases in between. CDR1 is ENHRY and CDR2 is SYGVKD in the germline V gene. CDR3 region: CAISPGINSNQPQHF. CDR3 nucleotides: TGTGCCATCAGTCCAGGCATCAATAGCAATCAGCCCCAGCATTTT.

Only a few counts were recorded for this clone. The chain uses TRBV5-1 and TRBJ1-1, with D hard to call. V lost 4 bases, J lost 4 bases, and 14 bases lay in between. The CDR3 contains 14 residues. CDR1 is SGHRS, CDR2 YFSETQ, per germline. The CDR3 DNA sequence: TGCGCCAGCAGCCCCCGGGGTGGGTCCACTGAAGCTTTCTTT. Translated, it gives CASSPRGGSTEAFF. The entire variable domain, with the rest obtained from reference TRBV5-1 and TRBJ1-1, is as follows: KAGVTQTPRYLIKTRGQQVTLSCSPISGHRSVSWYQQTPGQGLQFLFEYFSETQRNKGNFPGRFSGRQFSNSRSEMNVSTLELGDSALYLCASSPRGGSTEAFFGQGTRLTVV.

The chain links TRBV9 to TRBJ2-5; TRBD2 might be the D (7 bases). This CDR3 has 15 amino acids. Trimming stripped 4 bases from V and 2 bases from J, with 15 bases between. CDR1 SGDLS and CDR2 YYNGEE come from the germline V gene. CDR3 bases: TGTGCCAGCAGCTTTTACGGGGGGCTGCAAGAGACCCAGTACTTC. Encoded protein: CASSFYGGLQETQYF.

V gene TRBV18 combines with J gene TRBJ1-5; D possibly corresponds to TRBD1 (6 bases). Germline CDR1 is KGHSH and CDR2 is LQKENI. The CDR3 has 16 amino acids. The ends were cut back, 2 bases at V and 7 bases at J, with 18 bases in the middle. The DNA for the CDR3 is TGTGCCAGCTCACCAACATCCCGGCAGGGGTCACAGCCCCAGCATTTT. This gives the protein CASSPTSRQGSQPQHF.

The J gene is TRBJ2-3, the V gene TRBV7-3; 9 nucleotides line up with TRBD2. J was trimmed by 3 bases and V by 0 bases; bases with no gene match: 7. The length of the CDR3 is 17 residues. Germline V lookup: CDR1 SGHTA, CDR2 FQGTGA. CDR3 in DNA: TGTGCCAGCAGCTTAACGTGGGCTAGCGGGAATACAGATACGCAGTATTTT. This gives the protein CASSLTWASGNTDTQYF.

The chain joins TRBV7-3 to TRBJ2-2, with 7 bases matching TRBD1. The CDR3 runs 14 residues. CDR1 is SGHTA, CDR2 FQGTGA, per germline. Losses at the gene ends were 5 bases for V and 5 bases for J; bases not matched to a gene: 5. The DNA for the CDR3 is TGTGCCAGCAGCCGCCAGGGGGATACCGGGGAGCTGTTTTTT. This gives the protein CASSRQGDTGELFF.

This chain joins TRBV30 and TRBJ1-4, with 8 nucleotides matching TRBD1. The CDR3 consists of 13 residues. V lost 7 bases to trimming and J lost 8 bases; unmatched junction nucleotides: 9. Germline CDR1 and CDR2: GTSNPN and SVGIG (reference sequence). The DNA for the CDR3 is TGTGCCTCCCGCCGGGACAGGACCGAAAAACTGTTTTTT. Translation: CASRRDRTEKLFF.

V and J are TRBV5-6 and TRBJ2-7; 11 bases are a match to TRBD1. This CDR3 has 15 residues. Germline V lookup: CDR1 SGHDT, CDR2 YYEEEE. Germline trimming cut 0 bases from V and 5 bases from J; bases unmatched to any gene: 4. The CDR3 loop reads CASSLAGTGGNEQYF. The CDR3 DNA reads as TGTGCCAGCAGCTTGGCGGGGACAGGGGGGAACGAGCAGTACTTC.

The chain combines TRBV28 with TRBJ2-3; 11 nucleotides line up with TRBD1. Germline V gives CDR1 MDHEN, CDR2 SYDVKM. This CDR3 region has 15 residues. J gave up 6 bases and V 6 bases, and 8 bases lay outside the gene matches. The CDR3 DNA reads TGTGCCAGCAGGGGACAGGGGGTTATGTCGGATACGCAGTATTTT. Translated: CASRGQGVMSDTQYF.

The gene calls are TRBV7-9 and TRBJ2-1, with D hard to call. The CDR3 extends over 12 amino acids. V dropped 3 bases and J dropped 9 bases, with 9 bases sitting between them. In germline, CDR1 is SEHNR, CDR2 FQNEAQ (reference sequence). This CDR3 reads CASSFSGSEQFF. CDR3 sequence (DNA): TGTGCCAGCAGCTTCTCAGGCAGTGAGCAGTTCTTC.

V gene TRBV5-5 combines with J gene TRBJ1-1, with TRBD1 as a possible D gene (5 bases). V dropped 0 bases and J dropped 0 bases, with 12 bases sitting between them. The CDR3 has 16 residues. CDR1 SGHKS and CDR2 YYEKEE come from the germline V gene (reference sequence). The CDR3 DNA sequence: TGTGCCAGCAGCTTGGGTAGGGGTCGATTGAACACTGAAGCTTTCTTT. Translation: CASSLGRGRLNTEAFF.

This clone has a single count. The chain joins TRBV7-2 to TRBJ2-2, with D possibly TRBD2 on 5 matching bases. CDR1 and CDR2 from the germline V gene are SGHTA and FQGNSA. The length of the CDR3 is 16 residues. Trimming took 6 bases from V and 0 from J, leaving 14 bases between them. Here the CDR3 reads CASSPLADANTGELFF. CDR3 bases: TGTGCCAGCAGTCCTCTAGCAGACGCGAACACCGGGGAGCTGTTTTTT.

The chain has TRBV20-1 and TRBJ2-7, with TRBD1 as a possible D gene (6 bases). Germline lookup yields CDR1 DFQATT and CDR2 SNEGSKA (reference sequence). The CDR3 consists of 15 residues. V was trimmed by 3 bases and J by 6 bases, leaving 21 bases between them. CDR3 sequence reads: CSASRPTRGSIEQYF. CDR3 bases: TGCAGTGCTAGTCGGCCCACTAGGGGGAGCATCGAGCAGTACTTC.

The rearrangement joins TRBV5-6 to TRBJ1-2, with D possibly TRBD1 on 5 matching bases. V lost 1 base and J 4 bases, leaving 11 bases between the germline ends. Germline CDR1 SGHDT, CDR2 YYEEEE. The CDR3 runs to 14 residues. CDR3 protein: CASSLFQGSYGYTF. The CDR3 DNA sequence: TGTGCCAGCAGCTTGTTTCAGGGTTCCTATGGCTACACCTTC.

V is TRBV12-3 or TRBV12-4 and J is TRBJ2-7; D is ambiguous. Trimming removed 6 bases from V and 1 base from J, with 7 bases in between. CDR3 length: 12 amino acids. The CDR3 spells CASSPGSYEQYF. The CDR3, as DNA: TGTGCCAGCAGCCCCGGGTCCTACGAGCAGTACTTC.

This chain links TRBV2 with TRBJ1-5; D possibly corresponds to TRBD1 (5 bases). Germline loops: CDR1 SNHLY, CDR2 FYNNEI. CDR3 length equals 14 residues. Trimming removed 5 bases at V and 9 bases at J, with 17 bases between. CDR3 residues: CASSPQGSGLPQHF. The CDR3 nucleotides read TGTGCCAGCAGTCCTCAGGGTTCGGGCTTGCCCCAGCATTTT.

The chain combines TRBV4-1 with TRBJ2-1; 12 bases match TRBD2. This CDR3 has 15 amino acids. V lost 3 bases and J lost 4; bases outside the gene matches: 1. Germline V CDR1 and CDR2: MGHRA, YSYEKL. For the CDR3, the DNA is TGCGCCAGCAGCCATACTAGCGGGGGGTACAATGAGCAGTTCTTC. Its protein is CASSHTSGGYNEQFF.

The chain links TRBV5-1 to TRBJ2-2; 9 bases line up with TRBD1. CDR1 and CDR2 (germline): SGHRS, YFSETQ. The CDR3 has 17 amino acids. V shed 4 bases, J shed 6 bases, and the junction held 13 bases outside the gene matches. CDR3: CASSRLLRDREAGELFF. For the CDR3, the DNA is TGCGCCAGCAGCCGACTCCTGCGGGACAGGGAGGCCGGGGAGCTGTTTTTT.

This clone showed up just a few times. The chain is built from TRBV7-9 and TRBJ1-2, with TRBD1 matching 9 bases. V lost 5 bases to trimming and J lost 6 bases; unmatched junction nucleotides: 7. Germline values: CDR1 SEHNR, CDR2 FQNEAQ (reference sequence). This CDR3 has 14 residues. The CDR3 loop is CASSPRTGEHGYTF. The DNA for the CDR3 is TGTGCCAGCAGCCCAAGGACAGGGGAGCATGGCTACACCTTC.

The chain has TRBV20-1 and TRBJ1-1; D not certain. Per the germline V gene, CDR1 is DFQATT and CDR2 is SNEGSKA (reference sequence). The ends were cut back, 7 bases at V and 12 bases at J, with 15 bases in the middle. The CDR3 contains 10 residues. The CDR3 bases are TGCAGTGGGGCAGCCCGTACAACTTTCTTT. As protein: CSGAARTTFF.